The 14 T cell receptor beta chains presented below share a single source sample, sequenced in a study of blood T cells in healthy people across ages (dated by TCRdb to between 2015 and 2016). The library was generated by 5' RACE. Reads for this sample came from an Illumina HiSeq 2500. A second PCR of roughly 7 to 11 cycles was performed with a sample-barcoded 5' primer and a J-beta primer mix. The public reads were quality trimmed at Q25 with fastp and then assembled into clones with MiXCR by TCRdb, keeping productive beta chains. Records with the same CDR3 protein are collapsed into one entry carrying the most frequent genes and DNA. This sample is represented by 2 million or so distinct CDR3 sequences; around half of them were singletons. The ten largest clones add up to less than 2.5% of the sample. What was sequenced was blood. All receptors derive from a woman aged 35 to 49 in good health.

This chain joins TRBV4-3 and TRBJ1-1; D call uncertain. This CDR3 is built from 15 residues. CDR1 LGHNA and CDR2 YSLEER come from the germline V gene. V lost 0 bases to trimming and J lost 1 base, with 9 bases between them. CDR3 region: CASSQDATSNTEAFF. The CDR3 DNA is TGCGCCAGCAGCCAAGATGCCACCTCGAACACTGAAGCTTTCTTT.

This clonotype was seen a handful of times. The V call is TRBV4-1, the J call TRBJ2-3; no definite D call. V shed 0 bases and J shed 2 bases, with 12 bases lying between them. CDR1 and CDR2 from the germline V gene are MGHRA and YSYEKL. This CDR3 comprises 16 residues. The CDR3 nucleotides read TGCGCCAGCAGCCAAGATTTCCGGAGCTTCACAGATACGCAGTATTTT. This translates into CASSQDFRSFTDTQYF.

This chain connects TRBV20-1 to TRBJ2-4; unclear D gene. The germline V and J ends were trimmed by 1 base and 8 bases, with 18 bases remaining between them. Germline assignment: CDR1 DFQATT and CDR2 SNEGSKA (reference sequence). The CDR3 totals 15 residues. Here the CDR3 reads CSARVIAQEAHIQYF. As DNA, the CDR3 is TGCAGTGCTAGAGTAATTGCCCAAGAAGCTCACATTCAGTACTTC.

The rearrangement joins TRBV29-1 to TRBJ2-7, with 8 bases lining up with TRBD1. J was trimmed by 5 bases and V by 4 bases; bases with no gene match: 4. The CDR3 extends over 12 amino acids. CDR1 is SQVTM, CDR2 ANQGSEA, per germline. The CDR3 DNA follows: TGCAGCGTTGGGCAGGGGGCAGACGAGCAGTACTTC. It specifies CSVGQGADEQYF.

The chain links TRBV6-2 or TRBV6-3 to TRBJ2-5; the match to TRBD1 covers 7 bases. Germline V CDR1 and CDR2: MNHEY, SVGEGT. The V and J ends lost 6 bases and 3 bases, in that order; junction bases with no gene match: 7. The CDR3 consists of 14 residues. The CDR3 DNA reads TGTGCCAGCAGATTTCGACAGGGTAAAGAGACCCAGTACTTC. Amino acids: CASRFRQGKETQYF.

The genes are TRBV2 and TRBJ1-1; D is unclear. The length of the CDR3 is 13 residues. From germline, CDR1 is SNHLY and CDR2 FYNNEI. The V end was cut by 4 bases, the J end by 6 bases, with 12 bases between. The CDR3: CASSVERPSEAFF. The CDR3 nucleotides are TGTGCCAGCAGTGTCGAACGGCCCTCTGAAGCTTTCTTT.

The V call is TRBV19, the J call TRBJ1-2; the match to TRBD1 covers 7 bases. With 8 bases clipped from V and 1 base from J, the junction kept 10 bases outside the gene matches. Germline CDR1 reads LNHDA; CDR2 reads SQIVND (reference sequence). CDR3 size: 15 residues. The CDR3 bases are TGTGCCAGTCAAGGATCGGGACAGTTTAACTATGGCTACACCTTC. This translates into CASQGSGQFNYGYTF.

This clonotype was observed a handful of times. The V call is TRBV5-1, the J call TRBJ1-2; 10 positions match TRBD1. Trimming at V came to 0 bases and at J to 4 bases, leaving 3 bases not matched to a gene. CDR1 and CDR2 (germline): SGHRS, YFSETQ. This CDR3 is 15 amino acids long. The CDR3 sequence: CASSLETGGGYGYTF. The CDR3 DNA is TGCGCCAGCAGCTTGGAGACAGGGGGCGGCTATGGCTACACCTTC.

The chain uses TRBV20-1 and TRBJ1-2, with 8 bases that match TRBD1. This CDR3 is 14 amino acids long. Germline V lookup: CDR1 DFQATT, CDR2 SNEGSKA (reference sequence). V gave up 6 bases and J gave up 4 bases; unmatched junction bases: 10. The CDR3 nucleotides read TGCAGTGCCCAGGGGGCAAACCACCCCTATGGCTACACCTTC. Translation gives CSAQGANHPYGYTF.

This clonotype was recorded a few times. The chain links TRBV6-1 to TRBJ1-2; no firm D call. The CDR3 runs 13 residues. Between the trimmed V and J ends, which lost 7 bases and 4 bases, there was a span of 13 bases. The germline CDR1 and CDR2 sequences are MNHNS and SASEGT. The CDR3 DNA follows: TGTGCCAGCATTACCCTCAACCTCTATGGCTACACCTTC. Translated: CASITLNLYGYTF.

This clonotype was seen more than once but under ten times. V usage is TRBV20-1 and J usage is TRBJ1-1; D possibly corresponds to TRBD1 (6 bases). The germline V gene encodes CDR1 DFQATT and CDR2 SNEGSKA (reference sequence). The CDR3 is 12 amino acids. The germline V and J ends were trimmed by 6 bases and 6 bases, with 14 bases remaining between them. CDR3 in amino acids: CSAARTVSEAFF. As DNA, the CDR3 is TGCAGTGCGGCCAGGACAGTTTCTGAAGCTTTCTTT.

The chain combines TRBV6-5 with TRBJ1-1; no clear D. Trimming removed 0 bases at V and 2 bases at J, with 16 bases between. The CDR3 covers 17 residues. In germline, CDR1 is MNHEY, CDR2 SVGAGI. CDR3 in amino acids: CASSYSGRQAFNTEAFF. The CDR3 DNA reads as TGTGCCAGCAGTTACTCAGGTCGGCAGGCGTTTAACACTGAAGCTTTCTTT.

This rearrangement joins TRBV20-1 to TRBJ1-6, with TRBD1 matching 7 bases. Germline lookup yields CDR1 DFQATT and CDR2 SNEGSKA (reference sequence). The V and J ends lost 0 bases and 0 bases, in that order; junction bases with no gene match: 14. This CDR3 spans 20 amino acids. The CDR3: CSARDGGQSFESSYNSPLHF. The CDR3 DNA follows: TGCAGTGCTAGAGATGGGGGACAGAGTTTCGAGAGCTCCTATAATTCACCCCTCCACTTT.

This clonotype was seen more than once but under ten times. The J gene is TRBJ1-2, the V gene TRBV27, with 7 positions matching TRBD1. CDR1 is MNHEY, CDR2 SMNVEV, per germline (reference sequence). V gave up 3 bases and J gave up 4 bases; unmatched junction bases: 5. This CDR3 spans 14 amino acids. The CDR3 spells CASSFETGSYGYTF. The DNA of the CDR3 is TGTGCCAGCAGTTTTGAGACAGGGTCCTATGGCTACACCTTC.